This T cell receptor beta chain is drawn from a study of regulatory T cells in long-lasting Graves disease. About this clonotype: Its antigen is still unknown.

The study's findings and limits: TRBV28, TRBJ1-2 and TRBJ2-5 were favored in persistent disease.

Regarding time point: newly diagnosed GD, antithyroid drugs for less than 3 months. Extracted RNA from PBMCs served as the source of the TCR library. Patient provenance is recorded as an endocrinology department in Xi'an, China. TCR beta libraries were built with iRepertoire HTBI primers and Arm-PCR of CDR3 regions. MiXCR was run by TCRdb on the multiplex PCR reads, yielding one entry per CDR3 protein. The table records about 540,000 distinct CDR3 sequences, approximately 12% of them present only once. Germline CDR1 is LNHDA and CDR2 is SQIVND (reference sequence). V dropped 3 bases and J dropped 1 base, with 10 bases sitting between them. This CDR3 is 14 amino acids long. These records were also assigned to another study, of T cells in Graves' hyperthyroidism and ophthalmopathy.

This rearrangement joins TRBV19 to TRBJ2-7; no firm D call. The sequence was collected from a man aged 25-40 years with Graves disease. The sample was peripheral blood mononuclear cells (PBMCs), taken at new diagnosis, from a patient treated with antithyroid drugs. The CDR3 sequence: CASSIYHGSYEQYF. The DNA of the CDR3 is TGTGCCAGTAGTATCTATCACGGTTCCTACGAGCAGTACTTC.